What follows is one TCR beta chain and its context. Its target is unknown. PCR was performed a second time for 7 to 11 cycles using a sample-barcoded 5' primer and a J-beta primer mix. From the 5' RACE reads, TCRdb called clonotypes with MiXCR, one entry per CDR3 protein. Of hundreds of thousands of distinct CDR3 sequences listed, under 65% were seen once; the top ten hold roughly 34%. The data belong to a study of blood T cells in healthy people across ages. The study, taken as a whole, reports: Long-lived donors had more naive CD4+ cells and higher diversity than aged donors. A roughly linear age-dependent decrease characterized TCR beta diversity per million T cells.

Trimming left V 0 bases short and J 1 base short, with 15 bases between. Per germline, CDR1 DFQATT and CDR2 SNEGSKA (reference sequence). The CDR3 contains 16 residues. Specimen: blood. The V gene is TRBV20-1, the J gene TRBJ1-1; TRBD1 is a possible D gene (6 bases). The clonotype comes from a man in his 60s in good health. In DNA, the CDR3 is TGCAGTGCTAGAGATTGGGGGGCGCCTAAGAACACTGAAGCTTTCTTT. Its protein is CSARDWGAPKNTEAFF.